The 6 T cell receptor beta chains below were found in one sample sequenced in a study of Siglec-9 on CD8 T cells in melanoma. The repertoire was sequenced with immunoSEQ multiplex PCR; TCRdb's copy has only in-frame clones and lacks some. The table has 25,000 to 35,000 clones, around three quarters seen once. The sequenced material came from Siglec-9- CD8+ T cells sorted from blood. Source of these receptors: a human donor in good health.

The rearrangement uses TRBV4-1 and TRBJ2-7; possibly TRBD2 for D (5 bases). Germline-derived CDR1 and CDR2 are MGHRA and YSYEKL. This CDR3 contains 16 residues. Trimming removed 4 bases from V and 1 base from J, with 17 bases in between. CDR3 nucleotides: TGCGCCAGCAGCCCCAAACACCAGTCGGGATCCTACGAGCAGTACTTC. Translated, it gives CASSPKHQSGSYEQYF.

The V call is TRBV27, the J call TRBJ2-2; possibly TRBD1 for D (5 bases). The CDR3 totals 13 residues. Germline CDR1 is MNHEY and CDR2 is SMNVEV (reference sequence). The V end lost 3 bases, the J end lost 6 bases, and 8 bases lay between the germline ends. The CDR3 protein is CASSLAGPGELFF. The CDR3 DNA sequence: TGTGCCAGCAGTTTGGCAGGGCCCGGGGAGCTGTTTTTT.

The J gene is TRBJ2-4, the V gene TRBV7-9; a possible D gene is TRBD2 (6 bases). V gave up 5 bases and J gave up 4 bases, with 12 bases separating them. CDR3 length: 14 amino acids. From germline, CDR1 is SEHNR and CDR2 FQNEAQ (reference sequence). The CDR3 reads CASSQIAAKNIQYF. The CDR3 DNA sequence: TGTGCCAGCAGCCAAATAGCGGCTAAAAACATTCAGTACTTC.

This clone came up a few times. The chain has TRBV27 and TRBJ1-1; D is unresolved. Germline assignment: CDR1 MNHEY and CDR2 SMNVEV (reference sequence). The CDR3 contains 13 residues. Trimming stripped 6 bases from V and 6 bases from J, with 14 bases between. The CDR3 is CASRLGGAPEAFF. The CDR3 bases are TGTGCCAGCAGGTTGGGTGGAGCGCCTGAAGCTTTCTTT.

CDR3 sequence reads: CASSIDNGGGETQYF. The CDR3 nucleotides read TGTGCCAGTAGTATAGATAACGGGGGCGGCGAGACCCAGTACTTC. The V and J genes are TRBV19 and TRBJ2-5, with D perhaps assigned TRBD1 or TRBD2 (6 bases each). Germline loops: CDR1 LNHDA, CDR2 SQIVND (reference sequence). There are 15 residues in the CDR3. Trimming removed 0 bases at V and 5 bases at J, with 13 bases between.

V and J are TRBV2 and TRBJ1-1; the D gene is possibly TRBD1 (5 bases). Trimming shortened V by 5 bases and J by 8 bases, and 18 bases separated the two germline ends. This CDR3 comprises 14 residues. The germline V gene has CDR1 SNHLY and CDR2 FYNNEI. The chain's CDR3 is CASSLRDPWIEAFF. For the CDR3, the DNA is TGTGCCAGCAGTCTCCGGGACCCCTGGATCGAAGCTTTCTTT.